This is a list of T cell receptor beta chains from one sample in a study of blood T cells in healthy people across ages. TCRdb recomputed calls from the 5' RACE reads with MiXCR, one row per CDR3 protein. The table has around 1,500,000 distinct CDR3 sequences, roughly 27% seen once. The sample taken for sequencing was blood. The receptors originated from a woman in her 30s in good health. Each CDR3 is given without its conserved first and last residue.

v_call cdr3_aa
TRBV18 ASSSSENYGYT
TRBV20-1 SARVTANYGYT
TRBV5-1 ASSELAGAGTDTQY
TRBV7-2 ASKKGGRGQETQY
TRBV15 ASSRRSTGDYGYT
TRBV21-1 ASSKGETGPYEQY
TRBV3-1 ASSQGSGVNEKLF
TRBV5-1 ASSQDRPPVDEQF
TRBV2 ASSAGPTAGYT
TRBV6-5 ASKGSNYEQY
TRBV5-1 ASSPDGRVATNEKLF
TRBV7-6 ASSTSGGVYNEQF
TRBV9 ASNKPSGLQETQY
TRBV12-3/TRBV12-4 ASSYTGLHEQY
TRBV6-1 ASGIRAPNTEAF
TRBV12-3/TRBV12-4 ASTPGPTYEQY
TRBV12-5 ASSPGTRKHNEQF